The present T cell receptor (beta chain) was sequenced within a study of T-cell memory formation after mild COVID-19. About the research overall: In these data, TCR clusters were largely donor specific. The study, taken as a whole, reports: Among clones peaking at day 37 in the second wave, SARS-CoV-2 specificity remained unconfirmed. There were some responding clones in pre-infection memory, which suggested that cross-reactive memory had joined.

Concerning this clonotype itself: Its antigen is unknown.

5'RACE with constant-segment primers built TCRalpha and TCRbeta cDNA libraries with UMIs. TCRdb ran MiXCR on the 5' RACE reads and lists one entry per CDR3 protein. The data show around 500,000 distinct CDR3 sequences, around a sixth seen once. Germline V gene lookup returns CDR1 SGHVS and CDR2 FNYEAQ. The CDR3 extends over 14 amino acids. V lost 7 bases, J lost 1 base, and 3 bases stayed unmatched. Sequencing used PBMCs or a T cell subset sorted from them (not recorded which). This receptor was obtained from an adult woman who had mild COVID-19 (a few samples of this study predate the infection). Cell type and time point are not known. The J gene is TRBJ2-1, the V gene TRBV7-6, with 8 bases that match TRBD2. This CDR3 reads CASTAGESYNEQFF. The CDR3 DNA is TGTGCCAGCACAGCGGGGGAGTCCTACAATGAGCAGTTCTTC.